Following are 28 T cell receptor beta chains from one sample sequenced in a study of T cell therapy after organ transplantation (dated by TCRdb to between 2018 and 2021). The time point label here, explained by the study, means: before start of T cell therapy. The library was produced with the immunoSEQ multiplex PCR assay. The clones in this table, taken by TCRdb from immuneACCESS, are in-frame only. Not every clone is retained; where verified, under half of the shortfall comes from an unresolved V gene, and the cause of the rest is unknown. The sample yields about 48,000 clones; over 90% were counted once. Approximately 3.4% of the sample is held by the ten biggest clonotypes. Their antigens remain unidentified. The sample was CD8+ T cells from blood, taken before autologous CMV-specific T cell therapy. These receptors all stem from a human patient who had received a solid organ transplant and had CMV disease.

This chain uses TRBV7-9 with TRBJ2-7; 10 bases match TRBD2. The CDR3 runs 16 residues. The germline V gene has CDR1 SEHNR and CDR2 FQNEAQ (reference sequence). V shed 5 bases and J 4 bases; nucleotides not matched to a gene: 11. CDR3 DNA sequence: TGTGCCAGCAGCGCCTCTAGCGGGAGTTGGTTGTACGAGCAGTACTTC. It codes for CASSASSGSWLYEQYF.

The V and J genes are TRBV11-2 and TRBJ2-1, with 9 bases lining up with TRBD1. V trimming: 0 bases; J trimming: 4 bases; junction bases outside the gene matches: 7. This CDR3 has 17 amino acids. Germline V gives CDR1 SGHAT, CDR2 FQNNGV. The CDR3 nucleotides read TGTGCCAGCAGCTTAGATCCTGACAGGGGGTCTTACAATGAGCAGTTCTTC. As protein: CASSLDPDRGSYNEQFF.

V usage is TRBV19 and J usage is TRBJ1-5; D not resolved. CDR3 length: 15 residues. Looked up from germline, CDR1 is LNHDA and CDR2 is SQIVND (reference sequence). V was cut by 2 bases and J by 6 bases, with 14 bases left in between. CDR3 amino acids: CASSISRRQSQPQHF. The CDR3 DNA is TGTGCCAGTAGTATATCACGACGGCAAAGTCAGCCCCAGCATTTT.

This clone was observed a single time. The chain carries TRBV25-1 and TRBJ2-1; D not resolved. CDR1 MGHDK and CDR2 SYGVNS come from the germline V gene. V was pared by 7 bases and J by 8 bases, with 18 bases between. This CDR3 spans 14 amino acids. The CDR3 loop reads CASKGPGLLDEQFF. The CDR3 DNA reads TGTGCCAGCAAAGGACCGGGCTTATTGGATGAGCAGTTCTTC. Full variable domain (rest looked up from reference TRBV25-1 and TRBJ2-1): EADIYQTPRYLVIGTGKKITLECSQTMGHDKMYWYQQDPGMELHLIHYSYGVNSTEKGDLSSESTVSRIRTEHFPLTLESARPSHTSQYLCASKGPGLLDEQFFGPGTRLTVL.

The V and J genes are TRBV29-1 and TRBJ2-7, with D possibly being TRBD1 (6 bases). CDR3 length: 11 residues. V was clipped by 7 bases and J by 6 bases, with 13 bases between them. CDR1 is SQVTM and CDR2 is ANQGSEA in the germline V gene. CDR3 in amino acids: CSGGQGIEQYF. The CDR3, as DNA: TGCAGCGGGGGACAAGGTATCGAGCAGTACTTC.

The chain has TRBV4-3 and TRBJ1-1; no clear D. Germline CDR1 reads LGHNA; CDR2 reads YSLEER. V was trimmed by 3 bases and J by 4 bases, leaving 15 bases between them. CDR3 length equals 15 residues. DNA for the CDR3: TGCGCCAGCAGCCACCCGACCTCGCGGGCCACTGAAGCTTTCTTT. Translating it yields CASSHPTSRATEAFF.

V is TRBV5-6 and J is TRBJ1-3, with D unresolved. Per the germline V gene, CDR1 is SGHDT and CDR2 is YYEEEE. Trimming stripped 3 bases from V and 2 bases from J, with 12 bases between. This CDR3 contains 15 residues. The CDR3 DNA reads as TGTGCCAGCAGCTCGACCAATTCGGCTGGAAACACCATATATTTT. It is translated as CASSSTNSAGNTIYF. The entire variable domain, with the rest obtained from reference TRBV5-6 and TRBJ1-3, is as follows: DAGVTQSPTHLIKTRGQQVTLRCSPKSGHDTVSWYQQALGQGPQFIFQYYEEEERQRGNFPDRFSGHQFPNYSSELNVNALLLGDSALYLCASSSTNSAGNTIYFGEGSWLTVV.

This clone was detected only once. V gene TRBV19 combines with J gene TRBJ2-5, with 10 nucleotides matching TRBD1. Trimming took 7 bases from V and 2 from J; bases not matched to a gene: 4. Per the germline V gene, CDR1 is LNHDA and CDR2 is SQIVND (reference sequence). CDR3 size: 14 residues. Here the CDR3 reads CASKGQGLQETQYF. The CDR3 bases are TGTGCCAGTAAGGGACAGGGGTTACAAGAGACCCAGTACTTC. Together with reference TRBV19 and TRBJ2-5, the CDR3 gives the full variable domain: DGGITQSPKYLFRKEGQNVTLSCEQNLNHDAMYWYRQDPGQGLRLIYYSQIVNDFQKGDIAEGYSVSREKKESFPLTVTSAQKNPTAFYLCASKGQGLQETQYFGPGTRLLVL.

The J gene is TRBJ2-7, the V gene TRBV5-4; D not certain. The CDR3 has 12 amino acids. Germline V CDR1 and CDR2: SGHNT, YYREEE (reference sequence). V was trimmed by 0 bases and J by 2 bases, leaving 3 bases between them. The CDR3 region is CASSLAPYEQYF. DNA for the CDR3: TGTGCCAGCAGCTTGGCTCCCTACGAGCAGTACTTC.

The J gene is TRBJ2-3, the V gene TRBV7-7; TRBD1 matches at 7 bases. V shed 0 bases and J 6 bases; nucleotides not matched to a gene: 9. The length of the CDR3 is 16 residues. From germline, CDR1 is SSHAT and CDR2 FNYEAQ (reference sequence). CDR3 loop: CASSLARGPPRDTQYF. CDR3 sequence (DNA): TGTGCCAGCAGCTTAGCGAGGGGGCCCCCGCGGGATACGCAGTATTTT. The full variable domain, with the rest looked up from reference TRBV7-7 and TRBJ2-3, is GAGVSQSPRYKVTKRGQDVTLRCDPISSHATLYWYQQALGQGPEFLTYFNYEAQPDKSGLPSDRFSAERPEGSISTLTIQRTEQRDSAMYRCASSLARGPPRDTQYFGPGTRLTVL.

The CDR3 region has the DNA TGTGCCAGCAGTCCGCTTTCGGGAGAACTGTTTTTT. This codes for CASSPLSGELFF. The chain combines TRBV6-6 with TRBJ1-4; D remains unclear. The ends were cut back, 5 bases at V and 12 bases at J, with 13 bases in the middle. The CDR3 length is 12 residues. Germline V CDR1 and CDR2: MNHNY, SVGAGI (reference sequence).

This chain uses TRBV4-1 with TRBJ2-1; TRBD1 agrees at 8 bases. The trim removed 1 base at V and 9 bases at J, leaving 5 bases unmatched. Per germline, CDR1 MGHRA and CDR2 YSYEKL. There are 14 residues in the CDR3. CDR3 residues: CASSQGTGIGEQFF. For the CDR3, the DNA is TGCGCCAGCAGCCAAGGGACAGGGATCGGTGAGCAGTTCTTC.

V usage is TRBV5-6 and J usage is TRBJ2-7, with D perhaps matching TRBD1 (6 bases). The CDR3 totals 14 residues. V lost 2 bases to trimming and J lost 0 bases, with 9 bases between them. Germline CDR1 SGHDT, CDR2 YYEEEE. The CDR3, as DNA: TGTGCCAGCAGCTTCCAAGGGGGCTCCTACGAGCAGTACTTC. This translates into CASSFQGGSYEQYF.

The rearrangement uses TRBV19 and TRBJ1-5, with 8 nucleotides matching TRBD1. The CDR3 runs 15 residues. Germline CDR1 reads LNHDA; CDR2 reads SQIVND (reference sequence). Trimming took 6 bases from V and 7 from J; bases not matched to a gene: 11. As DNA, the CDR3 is TGTGCCAGTAGATCCCCCGGACAGGGTCTCCAGCCCCAGCATTTT. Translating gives CASRSPGQGLQPQHF.

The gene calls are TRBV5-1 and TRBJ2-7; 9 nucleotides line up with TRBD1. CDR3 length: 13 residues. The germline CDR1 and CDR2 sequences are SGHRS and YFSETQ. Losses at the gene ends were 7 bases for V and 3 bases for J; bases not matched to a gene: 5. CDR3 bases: TGCGCCAGCGGAGGGACAGGGCTCTACGAGCAGTACTTC. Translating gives CASGGTGLYEQYF.

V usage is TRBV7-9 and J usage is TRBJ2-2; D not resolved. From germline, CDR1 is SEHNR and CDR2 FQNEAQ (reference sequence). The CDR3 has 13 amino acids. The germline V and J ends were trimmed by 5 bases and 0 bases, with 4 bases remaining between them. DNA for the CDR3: TGTGCCAGCAGCCGGGCGAACACCGGGGAGCTGTTTTTT. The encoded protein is CASSRANTGELFF.

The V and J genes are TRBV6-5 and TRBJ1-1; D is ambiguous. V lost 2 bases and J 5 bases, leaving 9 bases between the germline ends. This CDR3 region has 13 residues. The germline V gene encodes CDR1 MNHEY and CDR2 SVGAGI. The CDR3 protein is CASSYEGQTEAFF. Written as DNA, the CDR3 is TGTGCCAGCAGTTACGAAGGGCAAACTGAAGCTTTCTTT.

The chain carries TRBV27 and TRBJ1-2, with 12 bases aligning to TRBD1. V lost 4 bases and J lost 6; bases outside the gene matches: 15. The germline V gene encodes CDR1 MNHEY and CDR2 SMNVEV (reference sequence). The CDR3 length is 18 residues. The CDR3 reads CASSSKVGQGAFEDGYTF. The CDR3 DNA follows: TGTGCCAGCAGTTCGAAGGTGGGACAGGGGGCTTTTGAGGATGGCTACACCTTC.

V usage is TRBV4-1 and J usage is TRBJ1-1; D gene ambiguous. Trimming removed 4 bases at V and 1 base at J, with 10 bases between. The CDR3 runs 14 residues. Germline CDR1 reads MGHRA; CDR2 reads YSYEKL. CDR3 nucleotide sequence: TGCGCCAGCAGCCGCACCTCGGGGAACACTGAAGCTTTCTTT. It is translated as CASSRTSGNTEAFF.

The CDR3 loop reads CAWSVGEPYEQYF. DNA for the CDR3: TGTGCCTGGAGTGTCGGGGAACCCTACGAGCAGTACTTC. The chain recombines TRBV30 with TRBJ2-7; TRBD2 might be the D (5 bases). V was cut by 0 bases and J by 2 bases, with 8 bases left in between. This CDR3 comprises 13 residues. Germline V gene data show CDR1 as GTSNPN and CDR2 as SVGIG (reference sequence).

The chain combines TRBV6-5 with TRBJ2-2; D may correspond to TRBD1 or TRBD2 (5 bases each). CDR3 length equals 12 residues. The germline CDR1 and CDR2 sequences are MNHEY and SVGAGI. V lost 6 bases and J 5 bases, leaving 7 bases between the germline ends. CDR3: CASRRGTGELFF. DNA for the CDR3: TGTGCCAGCAGGAGGGGAACCGGGGAGCTGTTTTTT.

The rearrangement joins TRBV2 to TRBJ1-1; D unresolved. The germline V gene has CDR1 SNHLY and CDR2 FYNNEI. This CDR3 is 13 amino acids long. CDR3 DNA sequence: TGTGCTACACTAAGACGGGCCGGCAGTGAAGCTTTCTTT. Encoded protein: CATLRRAGSEAFF.

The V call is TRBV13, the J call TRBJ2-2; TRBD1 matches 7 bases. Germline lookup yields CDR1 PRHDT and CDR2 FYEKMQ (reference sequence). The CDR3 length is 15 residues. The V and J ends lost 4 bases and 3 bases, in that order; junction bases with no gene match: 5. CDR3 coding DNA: TGTGCCAGCAGCTCGACAGGGTCGGACACCGGGGAGCTGTTTTTT. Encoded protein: CASSSTGSDTGELFF. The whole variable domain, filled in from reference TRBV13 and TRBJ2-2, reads AAGVIQSPRHLIKEKRETATLKCYPIPRHDTVYWYQQGPGQDPQFLISFYEKMQSDKGSIPDRFSAQQFSDYHSELNMSSLELGDSALYFCASSSTGSDTGELFFGEGSRLTVL.

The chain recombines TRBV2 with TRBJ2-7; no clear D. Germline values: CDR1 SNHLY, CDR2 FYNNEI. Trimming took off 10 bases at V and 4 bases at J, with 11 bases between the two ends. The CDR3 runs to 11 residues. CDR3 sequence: CAIRFGYEQYF. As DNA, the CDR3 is TGTGCCATCCGGTTCGGTTACGAGCAGTACTTC. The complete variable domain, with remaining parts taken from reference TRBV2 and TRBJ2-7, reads EPEVTQTPSHQVTQMGQEVILRCVPISNHLYFYWYRQILGQKVEFLVSFYNNEISEKSEIFDDQFSVERPDGSNFTLKIRSTKLEDSAMYFCAIRFGYEQYFGPGTRLTVT.

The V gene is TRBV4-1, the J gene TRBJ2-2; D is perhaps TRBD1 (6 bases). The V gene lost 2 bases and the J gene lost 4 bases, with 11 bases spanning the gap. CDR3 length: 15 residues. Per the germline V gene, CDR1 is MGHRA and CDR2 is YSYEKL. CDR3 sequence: CASSQLQGATGELFF. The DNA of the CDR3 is TGCGCCAGCAGCCAACTACAGGGTGCCACCGGGGAGCTGTTTTTT.

The CDR3: CASSLDSLYEQYF. In DNA, the CDR3 is TGCGCCAGCAGCTTGGACAGTCTCTACGAGCAGTACTTC. This chain connects TRBV5-1 to TRBJ2-7; D remains unclear. The V gene's germline CDR1 is SGHRS and CDR2 YFSETQ. There are 13 residues in the CDR3. V shed 0 bases and J shed 3 bases, with 7 bases lying between them.

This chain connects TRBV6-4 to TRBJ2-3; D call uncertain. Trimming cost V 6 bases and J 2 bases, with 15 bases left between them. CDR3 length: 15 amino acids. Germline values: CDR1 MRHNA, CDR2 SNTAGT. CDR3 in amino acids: CASSPSTSFTDTQYF. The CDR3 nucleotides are TGTGCCAGCAGCCCCAGCACCTCCTTCACAGATACGCAGTATTTT.

The CDR3 DNA is TGTGCCAGCAGCGTAGGCTCAGGGGACTACAATGAGCAGTTCTTC. Protein product: CASSVGSGDYNEQFF. The chain couples TRBV9 to TRBJ2-1; D may be TRBD1 (6 bases). This CDR3 has 15 amino acids. The germline V and J ends were trimmed by 0 bases and 3 bases, with 10 bases remaining between them. Per germline, CDR1 SGDLS and CDR2 YYNGEE.